This T cell receptor (beta chain) was identified during a study of CD8+ T cells in alopecia areata. Alopecia areata patients provided lesional scalp punch biopsies and peripheral blood. The CDR3 totals 16 residues. Trimming at V came to 3 bases and at J to 4 bases, leaving 7 bases not matched to a gene. Germline V gene lookup returns CDR1 SGDLS and CDR2 YYNGEE. Extracted RNA was reverse transcribed into cDNA, the sequencing template. The assay was immunoSEQ multiplex PCR, and TCRdb's table has in-frame clones only and misses some. The sample lists roughly 150,000 clones, around 55% occurring once. Findings and limits, study-wide: Scalp sample sequencing also detects resident alphabeta T cells of normal skin. Patients shared TCRs less clearly than mice did, possibly owing to HLA. Scalp lesions, especially in alopecia totalis/universalis, had higher clonality than normal scalp.

Remarks on this clone: What it binds is not known.

The sequencing used CD8+ T cells sorted from blood, collected at week 0. This chain joins TRBV9 and TRBJ2-1, with 10 nucleotides matching TRBD1. This receptor was identified in a human donor with alopecia areata. CDR3 loop: CASSARQGAGYNEQFF. The DNA for the CDR3 is TGTGCCAGCAGCGCCCGACAGGGGGCGGGTTACAATGAGCAGTTCTTC.